This T cell receptor beta chain is from a study of lymphopenia after photon versus proton radiotherapy. Sequencing was performed with immunoSEQ multiplex PCR; in TCRdb, only in-frame clones are kept and a portion is missing. The sample has approximately 35,000 clones; 85% to 90% are singletons. V was trimmed by 6 bases and J by 5 bases, leaving 12 bases between them. This CDR3 is 14 amino acids long. Looked up from germline, CDR1 is SGDLS and CDR2 is YYNGEE. The sample here was peripheral blood, taken from a patient treated with photon-based radiotherapy. V and J are TRBV9 and TRBJ1-6; no firm D call. The clonotype comes from a woman between 45 and 65 years old with pancreatic cancer. CDR3 sequence: CASNRDLHNSPLHF. The CDR3 coding sequence is TGTGCCAGCAATAGGGATCTCCATAATTCACCCCTCCACTTT.